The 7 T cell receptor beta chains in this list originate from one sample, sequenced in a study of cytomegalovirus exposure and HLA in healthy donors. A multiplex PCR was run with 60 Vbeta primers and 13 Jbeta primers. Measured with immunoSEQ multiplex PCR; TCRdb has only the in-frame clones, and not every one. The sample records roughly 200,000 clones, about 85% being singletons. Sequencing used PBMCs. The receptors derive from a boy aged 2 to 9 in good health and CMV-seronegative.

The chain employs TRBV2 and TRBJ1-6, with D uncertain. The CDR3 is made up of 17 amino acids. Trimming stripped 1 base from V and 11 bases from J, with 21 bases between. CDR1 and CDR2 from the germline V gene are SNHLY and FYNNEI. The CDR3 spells CASSEVVVPSGAAPLHF. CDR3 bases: TGTGCCAGCAGTGAAGTCGTGGTCCCAAGCGGCGCGGCACCCCTCCACTTT.

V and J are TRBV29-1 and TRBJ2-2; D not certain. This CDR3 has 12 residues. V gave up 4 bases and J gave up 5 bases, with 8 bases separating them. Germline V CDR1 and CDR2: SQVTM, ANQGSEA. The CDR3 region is CSVVLVTGELFF. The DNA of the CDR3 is TGCAGCGTTGTTCTAGTTACCGGGGAGCTGTTTTTT.

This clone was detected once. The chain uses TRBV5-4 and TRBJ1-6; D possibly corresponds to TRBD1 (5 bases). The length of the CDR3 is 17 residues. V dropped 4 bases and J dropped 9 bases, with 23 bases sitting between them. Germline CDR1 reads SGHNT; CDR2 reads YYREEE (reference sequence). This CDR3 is CASSLFRWEGRGSPLHF. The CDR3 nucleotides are TGTGCCAGCAGCCTGTTCCGCTGGGAGGGGAGGGGTTCACCCCTCCACTTT.

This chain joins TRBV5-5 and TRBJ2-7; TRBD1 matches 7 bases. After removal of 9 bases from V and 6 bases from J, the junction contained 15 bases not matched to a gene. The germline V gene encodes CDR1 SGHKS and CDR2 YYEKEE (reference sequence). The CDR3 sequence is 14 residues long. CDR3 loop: CATTRQGVPSEQYF. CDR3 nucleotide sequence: TGTGCCACCACCAGACAGGGTGTACCATCCGAGCAGTACTTC.

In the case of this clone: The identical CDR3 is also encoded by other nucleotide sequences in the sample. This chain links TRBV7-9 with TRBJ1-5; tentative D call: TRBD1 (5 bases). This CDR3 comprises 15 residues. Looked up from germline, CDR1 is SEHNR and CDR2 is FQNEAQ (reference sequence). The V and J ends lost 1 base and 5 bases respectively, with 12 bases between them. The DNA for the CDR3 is TGTGCCAGCAGCTTAGAAGGGGCGGGGGATCAGCCCCAGCATTTT. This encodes CASSLEGAGDQPQHF.

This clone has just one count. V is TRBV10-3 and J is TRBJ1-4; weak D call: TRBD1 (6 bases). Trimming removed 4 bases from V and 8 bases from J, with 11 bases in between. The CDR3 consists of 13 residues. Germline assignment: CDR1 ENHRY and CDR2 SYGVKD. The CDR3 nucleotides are TGTGCCATCAGTGTGGATACAGGGGAAAAACTGTTTTTT. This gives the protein CAISVDTGEKLFF.

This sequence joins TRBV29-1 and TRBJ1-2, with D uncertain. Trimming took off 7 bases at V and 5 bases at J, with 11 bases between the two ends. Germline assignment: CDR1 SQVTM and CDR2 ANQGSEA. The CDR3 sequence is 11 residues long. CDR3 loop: CSGGREYGYTF. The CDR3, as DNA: TGCAGCGGTGGGCGTGAATATGGCTACACCTTC.